The 32 T cell receptor beta chains below were found in one sample sequenced in a study of blood T cell repertoires in COVID-19. Sequenced by immunoSEQ multiplex PCR; TCRdb stores in-frame clones only, minus some. The table lists some 140,000 clones, more than 75% of them singletons. Sequencing input: peripheral blood. The receptors were gathered from an elderly man with acute or convalescent COVID-19.

This clone came up once. This chain connects TRBV4-2 to TRBJ1-3; D not resolved. The CDR3 spans 16 residues. Germline-derived CDR1 and CDR2 are LGHNA and YNFKEQ. Trimming cost V 0 bases and J 0 bases, with 9 bases left between them. CDR3 coding DNA: TGTGCCAGCAGCCAAGAGGCAGGCTTCTCTGGAAACACCATATATTTT. It translates to CASSQEAGFSGNTIYF.

V gene TRBV4-3 combines with J gene TRBJ1-6, with a tentative D call TRBD1 (6 bases). The germline V gene has CDR1 LGHNA and CDR2 YSLEER. The germline V and J ends were trimmed by 0 bases and 6 bases, with 12 bases remaining between them. The CDR3 sequence is 16 residues long. The CDR3, as DNA: TGCGCCAGCAGCCAAGATCATGAAGGGGGTAATTCACCCCTCCACTTT. Its protein product is CASSQDHEGGNSPLHF.

The chain uses TRBV2 and TRBJ2-1; 12 bases map to TRBD2. The V and J ends lost 0 bases and 0 bases, in that order; junction bases with no gene match: 6. The length of the CDR3 is 19 residues. The germline V gene has CDR1 SNHLY and CDR2 FYNNEI. The CDR3 DNA reads TGTGCCAGCAGTGAAGCACCAGGACTAGCGGGGAGCTCCTACAATGAGCAGTTCTTC. Amino acid sequence: CASSEAPGLAGSSYNEQFF.

The CDR3 sequence is CASNAGPYSNQPQHF. The CDR3 nucleotides read TGTGCCAGTAACGCAGGGCCTTATAGCAATCAGCCCCAGCATTTT. J is TRBJ1-5 and V is TRBV19, with D tentatively TRBD1 (5 bases). The CDR3 consists of 15 residues. CDR1 is LNHDA and CDR2 is SQIVND in the germline V gene (reference sequence). V shed 7 bases and J shed 0 bases, with 13 bases lying between them.

The gene calls are TRBV9 and TRBJ1-6, with D maybe TRBD1 (6 bases). The CDR3 has 15 residues. Trimming pared 4 bases from V and 6 bases from J, leaving 14 bases between. CDR1 is SGDLS and CDR2 is YYNGEE in the germline V gene. The CDR3 DNA follows: TGTGCCAGCAGCTTTGGACAGATCCCTAATTCACCCCTCCACTTT. Translating gives CASSFGQIPNSPLHF.

The CDR3 region has the DNA TGTGCCAGCAGGTCAGGACTAGCGACAATTGAGACCCAGTACTTC. It yields the protein CASRSGLATIETQYF. V and J are TRBV2 and TRBJ2-5; 9 bases are shared with TRBD2. Germline V gene data show CDR1 as SNHLY and CDR2 as FYNNEI. The CDR3 sequence is 15 residues long. V was clipped by 6 bases and J by 5 bases; unmatched bases: 10.

This clone occurred a few times. The CDR3 region has the DNA TGTGCCTTCTCGTGGGGCACTAACTATGGCTACACCTTC. Residues: CAFSWGTNYGYTF. The chain couples TRBV30 to TRBJ1-2; possibly TRBD1 for D (5 bases). The germline gives CDR1 GTSNPN, CDR2 SVGIG (reference sequence). This CDR3 has 13 amino acids. V dropped 7 bases and J dropped 0 bases, with 12 bases sitting between them.

The chain joins TRBV29-1 to TRBJ1-2, with D hard to call. Looked up from germline, CDR1 is SQVTM and CDR2 is ANQGSEA. V was clipped by 8 bases and J by 8 bases, with 15 bases between them. This CDR3 has 11 amino acids. CDR3 bases: TGCAGCTATGACGGAGCTGAAGGCTACACCTTC. It encodes CSYDGAEGYTF.

The chain uses TRBV19 and TRBJ1-2; 9 bases map to TRBD1. The CDR3 length is 15 residues. Germline-derived CDR1 and CDR2 are LNHDA and SQIVND (reference sequence). With V trimmed by 5 bases and J by 8 bases, 12 bases remained unmatched. The CDR3, as DNA: TGTGCCAGTAGTCCGGGACAGGGTGGATGGAAAGGCTACACCTTC. Its translation: CASSPGQGGWKGYTF.

The CDR3 loop reads CASSDLDSYNEQFF. The CDR3, as DNA: TGTGCCAGTAGTGACTTGGATTCCTACAATGAGCAGTTCTTC. This sequence joins TRBV19 and TRBJ2-1; unclear D gene. Per the germline V gene, CDR1 is LNHDA and CDR2 is SQIVND (reference sequence). The CDR3 loop spans 14 amino acids. V was cut by 5 bases and J by 1 base, with 9 bases left in between.

The table lists this clone with many counts. The chain is built from TRBV28 and TRBJ1-2; 9 nucleotides match TRBD1. Unmatched junction bases numbered 6, after V lost 5 bases and J lost 2 bases. The CDR3 has 15 amino acids. CDR1 and CDR2 from the germline V gene are MDHEN and SYDVKM. CDR3 nucleotide sequence: TGTGCCAGCAGTATAACAGGGGGCGGAAACTATGGCTACACCTTC. It specifies CASSITGGGNYGYTF.

The gene calls are TRBV2 and TRBJ1-1; 9 nucleotides align to TRBD1. J was trimmed by 7 bases and V by 5 bases; bases with no gene match: 5. CDR3 length equals 13 residues. Germline-derived CDR1 and CDR2 are SNHLY and FYNNEI. The CDR3 reads CASSSTGQGEAFF. CDR3 sequence (DNA): TGTGCCAGCAGTTCTACGGGACAGGGTGAAGCTTTCTTT.

This clone was found once. The chain carries TRBV7-8 and TRBJ1-2; D may be TRBD1 (6 bases). There are 13 residues in the CDR3. V was trimmed by 4 bases and J by 6 bases, leaving 12 bases between them. From germline, CDR1 is SGHVS and CDR2 FQNEAQ. The CDR3 region has the DNA TGTGCCAGCAGCTCGAGGGGGTTACATGGCTACACCTTC. Its translation: CASSSRGLHGYTF.

The chain is built from TRBV28 and TRBJ1-1, with D unresolved. V lost 1 base to trimming and J lost 6 bases, with 6 bases between them. Germline CDR1 and CDR2: MDHEN and SYDVKM. The CDR3 consists of 12 residues. The CDR3 bases are TGTGCCAGCAGTTTATTTGCGTCTGAAGCTTTCTTT. Protein: CASSLFASEAFF.

V usage is TRBV29-1 and J usage is TRBJ1-1; D perhaps matches TRBD1 (6 bases). The CDR3 is 12 residues long. The germline CDR1 and CDR2 sequences are SQVTM and ANQGSEA. V was trimmed by 3 bases and J by 5 bases, leaving 10 bases between them. The CDR3 nucleotides are TGCAGCGTTGAGGCACAGGGAACTGAAGCTTTCTTT. This sequence encodes CSVEAQGTEAFF.

The rearrangement joins TRBV6-5 to TRBJ1-6; D is perhaps TRBD1 (5 bases). The CDR3 sequence is 14 residues long. Trimming cost V 4 bases and J 7 bases, with 11 bases left between them. Germline loops: CDR1 MNHEY, CDR2 SVGAGI. This chain's CDR3 is CASSWGRNNSPLHF. CDR3 in DNA: TGTGCCAGCAGTTGGGGCAGGAACAATTCACCCCTCCACTTT.

The chain carries TRBV2 and TRBJ2-3; a weak D match, TRBD2 (5 bases). The ends were cut back, 8 bases at V and 6 bases at J, with 12 bases in the middle. Germline assignment: CDR1 SNHLY and CDR2 FYNNEI. The CDR3 loop spans 12 amino acids. DNA of the CDR3: TGTGCCAGCGGTGCCCTAGCCGATACGCAGTATTTT. Translated, it gives CASGALADTQYF.

This clone was seen a few times. The chain joins TRBV6-2 or TRBV6-3 to TRBJ1-1; 8 nucleotides line up with TRBD1. The CDR3 consists of 17 residues. Germline CDR1 is MNHEY and CDR2 is SVGEGT. The junction had 10 bases not matched to a gene; V was cut back by 4 bases and J by 0 bases. Here the CDR3 reads CASSLGQADFLNTEAFF. CDR3 bases: TGTGCCAGCAGTTTGGGACAGGCCGACTTTCTGAACACTGAAGCTTTCTTT.

This clone occurred once. The chain has TRBV7-2 and TRBJ1-5; D perhaps matches TRBD1 (6 bases). The germline CDR1 and CDR2 sequences are SGHTA and FQGNSA. CDR3 length: 16 residues. V lost 2 bases to trimming and J lost 0 bases, with 11 bases between them. This chain's CDR3 is CASSLLPTGSNQPQHF. In nucleotides, the CDR3 is TGTGCCAGCAGCTTACTCCCGACAGGTAGCAATCAGCCCCAGCATTTT.

The chain recombines TRBV6-6 with TRBJ1-4; D possibly corresponds to TRBD1 (6 bases). Germline V CDR1 and CDR2: MNHNY, SVGAGI (reference sequence). V was cut by 6 bases and J by 4 bases, with 12 bases left in between. The CDR3 extends over 14 amino acids. The CDR3 loop is CASRSTGLNEKLFF. CDR3 bases: TGTGCCAGCAGAAGCACAGGGCTTAATGAAAAACTGTTTTTT.

This chain joins TRBV24-1 and TRBJ1-3; 10 positions match TRBD1. Unmatched junction bases numbered 15, after V lost 3 bases and J lost 2 bases. CDR1 is KGHDR, CDR2 SFDVKD, per germline. This CDR3 has 20 residues. The CDR3 region is CATSDETGTGVLGTGNTIYF. Here the CDR3 DNA reads TGTGCCACCAGTGATGAAACCGGGACAGGGGTTTTAGGAACTGGAAACACCATATATTTT.

The J gene is TRBJ1-1, the V gene TRBV9; possible D gene TRBD1, 5 bases. Trimming took off 4 bases at V and 4 bases at J, with 17 bases between the two ends. Per the germline V gene, CDR1 is SGDLS and CDR2 is YYNGEE. There are 15 residues in the CDR3. CDR3 in DNA: TGTGCCAGCAGCTATGGCGGGGGTATGGGCACTGAAGCTTTCTTT. Encoded protein: CASSYGGGMGTEAFF.

This clone was detected only a few times. The chain carries TRBV5-1 and TRBJ1-2, with D unclear. V was pared by 0 bases and J by 6 bases, with 12 bases between. The CDR3 sequence is 14 residues long. Per germline, CDR1 SGHRS and CDR2 YFSETQ. The CDR3 reads CASSLALQDNGYTF. CDR3 coding DNA: TGCGCCAGCAGCTTGGCTCTTCAGGATAATGGCTACACCTTC.

CDR3 coding DNA: TGTGCCAGCAGCCGAACAAATACAGGGAGAAGGGGGCAAGAGACCCAGTACTTC. Protein: CASSRTNTGRRGQETQYF. V is TRBV3-1 (or the pseudogene TRBV3-2) and J is TRBJ2-5, with TRBD1 as a possible D gene (6 bases). CDR1 is LGHDT and CDR2 is YNNKEL in the germline V gene (reference sequence). Trimming removed 4 bases at V and 2 bases at J, with 23 bases between. The CDR3 runs 18 residues.

This clone was seen ten or more times. This chain uses TRBV15 with TRBJ2-4; a weak D match, TRBD1 (6 bases). The CDR3 sequence is 16 residues long. Per the germline V gene, CDR1 is LNHNV and CDR2 is YYDKDF (reference sequence). V was pared by 3 bases and J by 3 bases, with 15 bases between. CDR3 amino acids: CATSSGMDSYKNIQYF. The CDR3 DNA follows: TGTGCCACCAGCAGCGGGATGGACAGTTACAAAAACATTCAGTACTTC.

The J gene is TRBJ2-7, the V gene TRBV27; TRBD2 might be the D (5 bases). The CDR3 totals 12 residues. Looked up from germline, CDR1 is MNHEY and CDR2 is SMNVEV (reference sequence). Trimming left V 8 bases short and J 2 bases short, with 10 bases between. For the CDR3, the DNA is TGTGCCAGCCCCGAGGGTCCCTACGAGCAGTACTTC. Encoded protein: CASPEGPYEQYF.

To note about this clone: Lacking the conserved final phenylalanine or tryptophan, this CDR3 likely reflects a read error. This chain uses TRBV2 with TRBJ1-2; unclear D gene. The V end lost 7 bases, the J end lost 4 bases, and 10 bases lay between the germline ends. This CDR3 contains 12 residues. Germline V gives CDR1 SNHLY, CDR2 FYNNEI. CDR3 loop: CASTTVPYGYTS. In DNA form, the CDR3 reads TGTGCCAGCACCACAGTACCCTATGGCTACACCTCC.

Only a few counts were recorded for this clone. The rearrangement links TRBV29-1 to TRBJ1-1; the D is unclear. V was cut by 6 bases and J by 4 bases, with 15 bases left in between. Germline values: CDR1 SQVTM, CDR2 ANQGSEA. The CDR3 has 13 residues. In DNA form, the CDR3 reads TGCAGCGTCGGGATTGGGAAGGTCACTGAAGCTTTCTTT. Translated, it gives CSVGIGKVTEAFF. Full variable domain (rest looked up from reference TRBV29-1 and TRBJ1-1): SAVISQKPSRDICQRGTSLTIQCQVDSQVTMMFWYRQQPGQSLTLIATANQGSEATYESGFVIDKFPISRPNLTFSTLTVSNMSPEDSSIYLCSVGIGKVTEAFFGQGTRLTVV.

V gene TRBV19 combines with J gene TRBJ1-5, with TRBD1 as a possible D gene (6 bases). This CDR3 has 15 residues. CDR1 is LNHDA, CDR2 SQIVND, per germline (reference sequence). V was clipped by 2 bases and J by 2 bases, with 10 bases between them. The CDR3 is CASSIPTGGNQPQHF. The CDR3 region has the DNA TGTGCCAGTAGTATACCGACAGGAGGCAATCAGCCCCAGCATTTT.

The rearrangement joins TRBV2 to TRBJ1-4; 9 bases match TRBD1. Germline-derived CDR1 and CDR2 are SNHLY and FYNNEI. There are 13 residues in the CDR3. V trimming: 6 bases; J trimming: 6 bases; junction bases outside the gene matches: 2. The CDR3 loop is CASRGDRDEKLFF. Written as DNA, the CDR3 is TGTGCCAGCAGGGGGGACAGGGATGAAAAACTGTTTTTT.

The rearrangement links TRBV7-3 to TRBJ2-3; D gene ambiguous. CDR3 length: 12 amino acids. The germline gives CDR1 SGHTA, CDR2 FQGTGA. With 5 bases removed from V and 5 bases from J, the gap between germline ends came to 8 bases. This CDR3 is CASSARGDTQYF. The CDR3 DNA is TGTGCCAGCAGCGCCCGAGGAGATACGCAGTATTTT. Full variable domain (remainder filled in from reference TRBV7-3 and TRBJ2-3): GAGVSQTPSNKVTEKGKYVELRCDPISGHTALYWYRQSLGQGPEFLIYFQGTGAADDSGLPNDRFFAVRPEGSVSTLKIQRTERGDSAVYLCASSARGDTQYFGPGTRLTVL.

The J gene is TRBJ1-1, the V gene TRBV19; 8 nucleotides align to TRBD1. CDR1 LNHDA and CDR2 SQIVND come from the germline V gene (reference sequence). This CDR3 has 16 amino acids. Trimming removed 3 bases from V and 5 bases from J; junction bases left unmatched: 11. Here the CDR3 DNA reads TGTGCCAGTAGTATTCCCCCGGGACAGGTTGGGACTGAAGCTTTCTTT. Its protein is CASSIPPGQVGTEAFF.